Described below is a single T cell receptor (beta chain) sequence and its context. No antigen is known for it. The sample belongs to a study of cytomegalovirus exposure and HLA in healthy donors. Study conclusions and caveats: Information on immune exposure was restricted to one variable (CMV serostatus). In vitro work confirmed that a few CMV-associated chains recognize CMV antigens. The investigators catalogued 150 to 200 TCR beta chains as cytomegalovirus-associated.

The CDR3 runs to 16 residues. With 4 bases clipped from V and 4 bases from J, the junction kept 7 bases outside the gene matches. Looked up from germline, CDR1 is SNHLY and CDR2 is FYNNEI. Researchers ran the PCR with 60 Vbeta and 13 Jbeta primers. The table came from immunoSEQ multiplex PCR; TCRdb's copy has only in-frame clones and leaves some out. Altogether 150,000 to 200,000 clones are present, around four fifths being singletons, with the ten largest covering roughly 1.9%. Healthy bone marrow donors supplied every sample. V and J are TRBV2 and TRBJ1-5, with 10 bases fitting TRBD1. The receptor was isolated from a man between 18 and 29 years old in good health and CMV-seronegative. Sample: PBMCs. The CDR3 nucleotides read TGTGCCAGCAGTGCTGGGACAGGGGCTCCAAATCAGCCCCAGCATTTT. This gives the protein CASSAGTGAPNQPQHF.